The clone carrying this T cell receptor (beta chain) has a count of ten or more. The antigen is not known. CDR3 length: 15 residues. Germline V lookup: CDR1 SGHDT, CDR2 YYEEEE. Trimming left V 2 bases short and J 0 bases short, with 12 bases between. The sample originates from a study of beta chain features in type 1 diabetes. Background on the study: The study examined around 99,000,000 sorted cells across all samples. Overall study findings and caveats: More deletions and fewer insertions at VDJ junctions were seen in type 1 diabetes patients.

TCRB transcripts that were expressed got sequenced, as all of the isolated RNA had been reverse transcribed. Assay: immunoSEQ multiplex PCR; the TCRdb copy retains only in-frame clones and omits some. The table includes about 220,000 clones, about a tenth detected once. The chain uses TRBV5-6 and TRBJ2-7; D ambiguous. Sequenced material: central memory CD4+ T cells from blood. The receptor was isolated from a man between 18 and 35 years old in good health. The CDR3 loop reads CASSLQVSISYEQYF. In nucleotides, the CDR3 is TGTGCCAGCAGCTTACAAGTCTCCATCTCCTACGAGCAGTACTTC. The whole variable domain, remainder taken from reference TRBV5-6 and TRBJ2-7, is DAGVTQSPTHLIKTRGQQVTLRCSPKSGHDTVSWYQQALGQGPQFIFQYYEEEERQRGNFPDRFSGHQFPNYSSELNVNALLLGDSALYLCASSLQVSISYEQYFGPGTRLTVT.